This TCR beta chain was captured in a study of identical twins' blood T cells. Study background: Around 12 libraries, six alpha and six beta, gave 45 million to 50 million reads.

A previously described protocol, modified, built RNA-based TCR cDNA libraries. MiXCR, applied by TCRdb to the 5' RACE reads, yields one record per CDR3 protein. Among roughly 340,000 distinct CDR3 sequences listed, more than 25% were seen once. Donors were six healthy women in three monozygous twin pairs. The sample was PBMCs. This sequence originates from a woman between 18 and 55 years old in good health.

CDR3 nucleotides: TGTGCCAGCAGCTTTACTCCAGGCCCTGGGACCGGGGAGCTGTTTTTT. Amino acids: CASSFTPGPGTGELFF. The chain couples TRBV13 to TRBJ2-2; D is uncertain. This CDR3 has 16 amino acids. Germline CDR1 reads PRHDT; CDR2 reads FYEKMQ (reference sequence). V gave up 3 bases and J gave up 5 bases, with 16 bases separating them.